The 10 T cell receptor beta chains below come from one sample, sequenced in a study of cytotoxic CD8 clonotypes in ibrutinib-treated CLL. Measured with immunoSEQ multiplex PCR; TCRdb has only the in-frame clones, and not every one. The sample has about 130,000 clones; about four fifths are singletons. This specimen consisted of PBMCs, obtained after 12 months of ibrutinib treatment. Source of these receptors: a human donor with chronic lymphocytic leukemia.

The V call is TRBV27, the J call TRBJ2-7; the match to TRBD1 covers 10 bases. CDR3 length equals 18 residues. V lost 2 bases and J lost 0; bases outside the gene matches: 10. CDR1 MNHEY and CDR2 SMNVEV come from the germline V gene (reference sequence). The chain's CDR3 is CASSLGDRGGTLSYEQYF. CDR3 DNA: TGTGCCAGCAGTTTAGGGGACAGGGGAGGAACACTCTCCTACGAGCAGTACTTC.

In its sample, this clone was seen a few times. The V and J genes are TRBV19 and TRBJ2-1; 8 bases are a match to TRBD1. Germline trimming cut 3 bases from V and 8 bases from J; bases unmatched to any gene: 15. The CDR3 totals 17 residues. Germline V lookup: CDR1 LNHDA, CDR2 SQIVND (reference sequence). The CDR3 sequence: CASSIVFRTGIKDEQFF. CDR3 in DNA: TGTGCCAGTAGTATTGTGTTTCGGACAGGGATTAAAGATGAGCAGTTCTTC.

In this sample, this clone turned up once. The rearrangement joins TRBV12-5 to TRBJ2-2; D not resolved. Germline-derived CDR1 and CDR2 are LGHNT and FRNRAP. The V end lost 0 bases, the J end lost 2 bases, and 7 bases lay between the germline ends. CDR3 length: 15 amino acids. The CDR3 sequence is CASGLVVRNTGELFF. DNA of the CDR3: TGTGCTAGTGGTTTGGTAGTAAGAAACACCGGGGAGCTGTTTTTT.

The V and J genes are TRBV6-1 and TRBJ1-1; D remains unclear. V lost 7 bases and J lost 1, with 10 bases in between. Germline V gene sequence: CDR1 MNHNS, CDR2 SASEGT. The CDR3 contains 13 residues. CDR3 sequence (DNA): TGTGCCAGCACCCAACAGTGGAACACTGAAGCTTTCTTT. Translation: CASTQQWNTEAFF.

V is TRBV4-2 and J is TRBJ2-3, with TRBD2 as a possible D gene (6 bases). The V gene's germline CDR1 is LGHNA and CDR2 YNFKEQ. V was trimmed by 0 bases and J by 0 bases, leaving 10 bases between them. The CDR3 contains 16 residues. CDR3 bases: TGTGCCAGCAGCCAAGAAACTAGCTCCAGCACAGATACGCAGTATTTT. It is translated as CASSQETSSSTDTQYF.

The chain is built from TRBV29-1 and TRBJ1-1; 12 bases align to TRBD1. The CDR3 has 14 amino acids. In germline, CDR1 is SQVTM, CDR2 ANQGSEA. V lost 6 bases to trimming and J lost 8 bases; unmatched junction nucleotides: 10. CDR3 loop: CSVDAGTGGMEAFF. CDR3 nucleotides: TGCAGCGTAGATGCCGGGACAGGGGGCATGGAAGCTTTCTTT.

This clone was seen just once. This sequence joins TRBV9 and TRBJ2-7; the D is unclear. Germline assignment: CDR1 SGDLS and CDR2 YYNGEE. V was cut by 4 bases and J by 6 bases, with 14 bases left in between. The CDR3 has 13 amino acids. CDR3 coding DNA: TGTGCCAGCAGCTCCGAAACTATAGGCGAGCAGTACTTC. Its translation: CASSSETIGEQYF.

This clone was found a few times. The chain has TRBV6-5 and TRBJ1-5, with D tentatively TRBD1 (5 bases). Trimming removed 8 bases at V and 3 bases at J, with 11 bases between. The CDR3 contains 13 residues. Germline V CDR1 and CDR2: MNHEY, SVGAGI. CDR3 coding DNA: TGTGCCAGCGGCCGGGGGTACAATCAGCCCCAGCATTTT. Amino acids: CASGRGYNQPQHF.

V is TRBV7-9 and J is TRBJ2-1; 11 nucleotides match TRBD2. J gave up 4 bases and V 4 bases, and 9 bases lay outside the gene matches. The CDR3 has 17 amino acids. The germline V gene encodes CDR1 SEHNR and CDR2 FQNEAQ (reference sequence). Here the CDR3 reads CASSSPRLAGPYNEQFF. CDR3 coding DNA: TGTGCCAGCAGCTCCCCAAGACTAGCGGGACCATACAATGAGCAGTTCTTC.

This chain links TRBV20-1 with TRBJ1-2, with D unclear. Germline V CDR1 and CDR2: DFQATT, SNEGSKA (reference sequence). The CDR3 spans 11 residues. Trimming cost V 4 bases and J 8 bases, with 11 bases left between them. CDR3 sequence reads: CSANFLEGYTF. CDR3 coding DNA: TGCAGTGCTAACTTCCTGGAGGGCTACACCTTC.